This T cell receptor (beta chain) was sequenced for a study of cytomegalovirus exposure and HLA in healthy donors. A word on this clone: Its specificity is unknown.

The study, taken as a whole, reports: HLA alleles were associated with 15,000 to 20,000 TCR beta sequences in a later analysis at 0.05 false discovery rate.

There are 15 residues in the CDR3. V was cut by 3 bases and J by 4 bases, with 16 bases left in between. Looked up from germline, CDR1 is SGHDT and CDR2 is YYEEEE. Researchers ran the PCR with 60 Vbeta and 13 Jbeta primers. Here immunoSEQ multiplex PCR was the method, and the copy in TCRdb shows in-frame clones only, minus some. The table includes roughly 100,000 clones, 60% to 80% detected once. Unrecorded immune exposures were likely, despite nominal health at sampling. The J gene is TRBJ1-2, the V gene TRBV5-6; D is ambiguous. The source is a man in his fifties or sixties in good health and CMV-seronegative. Sequenced input: PBMCs. Written as DNA, the CDR3 is TGTGCCAGCAGCTATAGTGGCGGGAGCAGCTATGGCTACACCTTC. Amino acids: CASSYSGGSSYGYTF.